The 18 T cell receptor beta chains presented below share a single source sample, sequenced in a study of a mutant IDH1 vaccine in newly diagnosed glioma. The time point was: week 5, during vaccination. A single vaccine dose contained 300 ug of mutant IDH1 20-mer peptide, and topical imiquimod was used with it. Sequenced by immunoSEQ multiplex PCR; TCRdb stores in-frame clones only, minus some. The top ten clones hold 8% to 13% of a sample with approximately 35,000 clones, roughly 50% of them seen once. Their antigens remain unidentified. The sequencing used PBMCs, collected from a glioma patient whose treatment included an IDH1 peptide vaccine. These receptors all come from a woman aged 18 to 35 with glioma.

The chain employs TRBV7-6 and TRBJ2-1, with TRBD2 identical over 10 bases. CDR1 and CDR2 from the germline V gene are SGHVS and FNYEAQ. CDR3 size: 17 residues. V was pared by 5 bases and J by 6 bases, with 13 bases of the junction left unmatched. The DNA of the CDR3 is TGTGCCAGCAGCCAGTTAGGACTAGCGGAAGTAGGCAATGAGCAGTTCTTC. Its protein product is CASSQLGLAEVGNEQFF. The whole variable domain, filled in from reference TRBV7-6 and TRBJ2-1, reads GAGVSQSPRYKVTKRGQDVALRCDPISGHVSLYWYRQALGQGPEFLTYFNYEAQQDKSGLPNDRFSAERPEGSISTLTIQRTEQRDSAMYRCASSQLGLAEVGNEQFFGPGTRLTVL.

The genes are TRBV9 and TRBJ1-5; D unresolved. Deletions cut 3 bases from V and 7 bases from J, with 8 bases between. CDR1 is SGDLS and CDR2 is YYNGEE in the germline V gene. The CDR3 runs to 12 residues. The CDR3 region is CASSAPGQPQHF. The CDR3 region has the DNA TGTGCCAGCAGCGCCCCGGGCCAGCCCCAGCATTTT.

V usage is TRBV28 and J usage is TRBJ1-3; D is possibly TRBD1 (6 bases). Germline values: CDR1 MDHEN, CDR2 SYDVKM. The V and J ends lost 7 bases and 1 base respectively, with 14 bases between them. The length of the CDR3 is 15 residues. The CDR3 DNA follows: TGTGCCAGCAAAGGACAGCCAGGTTCTGGAAACACCATATATTTT. This sequence encodes CASKGQPGSGNTIYF.

This clone was counted only a few times. This sequence joins TRBV28 and TRBJ2-1; D gene unclear. V was shortened by 2 bases and J by 5 bases, with 10 bases between the two germline ends. The germline gives CDR1 MDHEN, CDR2 SYDVKM. The CDR3 covers 14 residues. The chain's CDR3 is CASSLATRDNEQFF. The DNA for the CDR3 is TGTGCCAGCAGTTTAGCCACACGGGACAATGAGCAGTTCTTC.

The chain carries TRBV6-6 and TRBJ2-1, with D perhaps given as TRBD1 or TRBD2 (5 bases each). This CDR3 region has 15 residues. Germline V lookup: CDR1 MNHNY, CDR2 SVGAGI (reference sequence). V lost 6 bases and J lost 8, with 20 bases in between. Here the CDR3 reads CASRDGTGYWDEQFF. The CDR3 DNA reads as TGTGCCAGCAGAGACGGGACGGGGTACTGGGATGAGCAGTTCTTC.

V is TRBV6-6 and J is TRBJ1-4; 8 bases agree with TRBD1. CDR1 is MNHNY, CDR2 SVGAGI, per germline (reference sequence). The CDR3 is made up of 16 amino acids. V was pared by 6 bases and J by 1 base, with 7 bases of the junction left unmatched. The CDR3 is CASRAPGGGTNEKLFF. The CDR3 bases are TGTGCCAGCAGGGCGCCAGGGGGCGGAACTAATGAAAAACTGTTTTTT.

In this sample, this clone turned up a few times. This chain connects TRBV6-4 to TRBJ2-2; TRBD2 might be the D (5 bases). This CDR3 is 17 amino acids long. Germline values: CDR1 MRHNA, CDR2 SNTAGT. The germline V and J ends were trimmed by 5 bases and 0 bases, with 16 bases remaining between them. The CDR3 here is CASSREGGRTNTGELFF. The CDR3 DNA follows: TGTGCCAGCAGTAGGGAAGGAGGAAGGACGAACACCGGGGAGCTGTTTTTT.

The chain combines TRBV7-3 with TRBJ2-3; 7 positions match TRBD1. Per the germline V gene, CDR1 is SGHTA and CDR2 is FQGTGA. The V gene end was trimmed by 5 bases and the J gene end by 2 bases; junction bases not matched to a gene: 4. The CDR3 is 14 amino acids. CDR3 residues: CASSRDRNTDTQYF. CDR3 nucleotide sequence: TGTGCCAGCAGCCGGGACAGAAACACAGATACGCAGTATTTT.

Ten or more counts support this clone. V gene TRBV5-1 combines with J gene TRBJ1-1; perhaps TRBD1 as D (5 bases). Germline CDR1 is SGHRS and CDR2 is YFSETQ. The CDR3 is made up of 15 amino acids. Between the trimmed V and J ends, which lost 3 bases and 1 base, there was a span of 13 bases. The chain's CDR3 is CASSYATATNTEAFF. DNA of the CDR3: TGCGCCAGCAGCTACGCGACAGCGACGAACACTGAAGCTTTCTTT.

The gene calls are TRBV4-2 and TRBJ1-1, with 9 bases aligning to TRBD1. J lost 7 bases, V lost 5 bases, and 8 bases had no gene match. CDR3 size: 14 residues. Germline CDR1 LGHNA, CDR2 YNFKEQ. The CDR3 loop reads CASSDPGTGLEAFF. In DNA, the CDR3 is TGTGCCAGCAGCGATCCCGGGACAGGGCTTGAAGCTTTCTTT.

The chain has TRBV7-2 and TRBJ2-3; TRBD1 matches 8 bases. The CDR3 runs 18 residues. Unmatched junction bases numbered 16, after V lost 4 bases and J lost 4 bases. From germline, CDR1 is SGHTA and CDR2 FQGNSA. CDR3 bases: TGTGCCAGCAGCTCTTACGAAGGGACAGGATCACCCCCAGATACGCAGTATTTT. This codes for CASSSYEGTGSPPDTQYF.

This clone appeared a few times. The chain is built from TRBV5-1 and TRBJ1-1, with D unresolved. This CDR3 has 14 residues. Germline CDR1 SGHRS, CDR2 YFSETQ. V shed 4 bases and J shed 1 base, with 11 bases lying between them. The CDR3 coding sequence is TGCGCCAGCAGCACCGGAGGTGGGAACACTGAAGCTTTCTTT. Translated, it gives CASSTGGGNTEAFF.

This clone was seen a few times. The V and J genes are TRBV29-1 and TRBJ2-3, with D tentatively TRBD2 (6 bases). Germline CDR1 and CDR2: SQVTM and ANQGSEA. The CDR3 sequence is 13 residues long. V lost 3 bases and J 2 bases, leaving 9 bases between the germline ends. The CDR3 protein is CSVEDYSTDTQYF. In DNA, the CDR3 is TGCAGCGTTGAGGACTACTCCACAGATACGCAGTATTTT.

The chain employs TRBV7-3 and TRBJ2-3; D unresolved. The V and J ends lost 2 bases and 1 base respectively, with 1 base between them. Germline CDR1 reads SGHTA; CDR2 reads FQGTGA. The CDR3 runs 12 residues. CDR3 DNA: TGTGCCAGCAGCTTAGGCACAGATACGCAGTATTTT. Translating it yields CASSLGTDTQYF.

The chain has TRBV5-1 and TRBJ2-7, with D maybe TRBD1 (6 bases). The CDR3 covers 15 residues. The ends were cut back, 3 bases at V and 0 bases at J, with 13 bases in the middle. Per the germline V gene, CDR1 is SGHRS and CDR2 is YFSETQ. CDR3 DNA sequence: TGCGCCAGCAGCTCTCGGACAGCGAGCTCCTACGAGCAGTACTTC. Amino acid sequence: CASSSRTASSYEQYF.

The chain uses TRBV4-3 and TRBJ2-7; possible D gene TRBD1, 5 bases. The CDR3 runs to 13 residues. Trimming left V 1 base short and J 4 bases short, with 8 bases between. Germline V gives CDR1 LGHNA, CDR2 YSLEER. The CDR3 DNA sequence: TGCGCCAGCAGCCAAGGCGACAGTTACGAGCAGTACTTC. Amino acids: CASSQGDSYEQYF.

In this sample, this clone turned up a few times. The chain combines TRBV19 with TRBJ2-7; maybe TRBD1 (6 bases). Germline lookup yields CDR1 LNHDA and CDR2 SQIVND (reference sequence). CDR3 length equals 15 residues. With 10 bases removed from V and 2 bases from J, the gap between germline ends came to 21 bases. The CDR3 sequence is CATLGGALKAYEQYF. CDR3 sequence (DNA): TGTGCCACCCTAGGGGGAGCGCTTAAGGCCTACGAGCAGTACTTC. Supplemented by reference TRBV19 and TRBJ2-7, the full variable domain reads DGGITQSPKYLFRKEGQNVTLSCEQNLNHDAMYWYRQDPGQGLRLIYYSQIVNDFQKGDIAEGYSVSREKKESFPLTVTSAQKNPTAFYLCATLGGALKAYEQYFGPGTRLTVT.

This chain's CDR3 is CASSEGTGELFF. In DNA form, the CDR3 reads TGTGCCAGCAGCGAGGGCACCGGGGAGCTGTTTTTT. This sequence joins TRBV5-4 and TRBJ2-2; TRBD2 is a possible D gene (5 bases). V was cut by 4 bases and J by 4 bases, with 5 bases left in between. CDR1 SGHNT and CDR2 YYREEE come from the germline V gene (reference sequence). The CDR3 has 12 residues.